This TCR beta chain stems from a study of cytomegalovirus exposure and HLA in healthy donors. Study-level background: Roughly 180 million T cells yielded more than 95 million unique TCR beta sequences, as an earlier analysis found.

It was with 60 Vbeta and 13 Jbeta primers that the PCR ran. Here immunoSEQ multiplex PCR was the method, and the copy in TCRdb shows in-frame clones only, minus some. The sample has 150,000 to 200,000 clones, 84% seen once. The V and J ends lost 5 bases and 6 bases, in that order; junction bases with no gene match: 6. The germline V gene encodes CDR1 SGHTA and CDR2 FQGNSA. The CDR3 runs 14 residues. Sequencing input: PBMCs. The rearrangement uses TRBV7-2 and TRBJ2-2; 7 bases are shared with TRBD2. This clonotype was sampled from a man in his fifties or sixties in good health and CMV-seropositive. CDR3 residues: CASSLGTTAGELFF. Written as DNA, the CDR3 is TGTGCCAGCAGCCTCGGGACTACGGCCGGGGAGCTGTTTTTT.